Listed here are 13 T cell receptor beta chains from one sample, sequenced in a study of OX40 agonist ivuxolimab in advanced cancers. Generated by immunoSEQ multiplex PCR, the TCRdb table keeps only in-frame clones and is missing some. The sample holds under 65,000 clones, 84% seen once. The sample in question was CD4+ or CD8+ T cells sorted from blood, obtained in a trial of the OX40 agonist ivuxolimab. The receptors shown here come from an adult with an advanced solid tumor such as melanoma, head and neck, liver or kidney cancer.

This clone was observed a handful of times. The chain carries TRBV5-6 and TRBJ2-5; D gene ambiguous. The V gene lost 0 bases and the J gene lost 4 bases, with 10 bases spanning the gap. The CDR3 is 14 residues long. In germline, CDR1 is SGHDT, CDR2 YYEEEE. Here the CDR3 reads CASSLGLPGETQYF. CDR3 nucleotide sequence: TGTGCCAGCAGCTTGGGTCTACCGGGAGAGACCCAGTACTTC.

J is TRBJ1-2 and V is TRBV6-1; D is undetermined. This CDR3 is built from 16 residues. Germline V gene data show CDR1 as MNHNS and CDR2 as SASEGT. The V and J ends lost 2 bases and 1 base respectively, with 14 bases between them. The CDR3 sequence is CASSELGQALNYGYTF. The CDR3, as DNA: TGTGCCAGCAGTGAACTCGGGCAGGCCCTTAACTATGGCTACACCTTC.

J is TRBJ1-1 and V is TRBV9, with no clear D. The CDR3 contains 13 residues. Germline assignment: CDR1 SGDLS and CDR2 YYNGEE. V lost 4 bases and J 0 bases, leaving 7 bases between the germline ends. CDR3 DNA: TGTGCCAGCAGCCCCCGACTGAACACTGAAGCTTTCTTT. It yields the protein CASSPRLNTEAFF.

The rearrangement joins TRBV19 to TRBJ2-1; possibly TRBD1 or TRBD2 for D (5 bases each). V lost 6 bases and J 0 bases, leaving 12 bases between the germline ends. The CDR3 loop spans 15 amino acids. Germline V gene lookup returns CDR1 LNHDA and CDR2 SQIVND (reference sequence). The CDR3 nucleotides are TGTGCCAGTAGCATGAGTGGGACCTCCTACAATGAGCAGTTCTTC. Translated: CASSMSGTSYNEQFF.

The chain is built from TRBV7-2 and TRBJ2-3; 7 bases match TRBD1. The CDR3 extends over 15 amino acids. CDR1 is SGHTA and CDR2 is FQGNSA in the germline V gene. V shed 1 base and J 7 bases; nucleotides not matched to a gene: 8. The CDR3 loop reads CASSLVQGLIYTQYF. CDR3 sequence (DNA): TGTGCCAGCAGCTTAGTACAGGGGCTCATTTATACGCAGTATTTT.

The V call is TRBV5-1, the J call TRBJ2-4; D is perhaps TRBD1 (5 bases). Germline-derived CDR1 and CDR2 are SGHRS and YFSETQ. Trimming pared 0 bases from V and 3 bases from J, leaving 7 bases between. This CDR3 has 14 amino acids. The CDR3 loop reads CASSLEGVKNIQYF. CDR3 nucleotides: TGCGCCAGCAGCTTGGAAGGGGTCAAAAACATTCAGTACTTC.

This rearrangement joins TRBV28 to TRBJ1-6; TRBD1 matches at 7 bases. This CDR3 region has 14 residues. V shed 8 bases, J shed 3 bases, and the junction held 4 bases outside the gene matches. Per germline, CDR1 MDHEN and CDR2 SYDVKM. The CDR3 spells CASRGTDYNSPLHF. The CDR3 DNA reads TGTGCCAGCCGTGGGACAGACTATAATTCACCCCTCCACTTT.

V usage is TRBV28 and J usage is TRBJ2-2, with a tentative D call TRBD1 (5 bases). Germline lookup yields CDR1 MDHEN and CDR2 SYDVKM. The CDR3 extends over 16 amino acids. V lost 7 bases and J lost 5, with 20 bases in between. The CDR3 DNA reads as TGTGCCAGCACGACCTCAGGGCAGGGCAAAACCGGGGAGCTGTTTTTT. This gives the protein CASTTSGQGKTGELFF.

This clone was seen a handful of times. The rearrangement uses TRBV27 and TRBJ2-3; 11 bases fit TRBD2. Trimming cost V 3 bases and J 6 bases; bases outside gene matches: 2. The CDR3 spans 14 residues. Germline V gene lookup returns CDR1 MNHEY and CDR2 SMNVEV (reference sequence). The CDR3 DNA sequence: TGTGCCAGCAGTTTTAGCGGGAGGGGGGATACGCAGTATTTT. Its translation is CASSFSGRGDTQYF.

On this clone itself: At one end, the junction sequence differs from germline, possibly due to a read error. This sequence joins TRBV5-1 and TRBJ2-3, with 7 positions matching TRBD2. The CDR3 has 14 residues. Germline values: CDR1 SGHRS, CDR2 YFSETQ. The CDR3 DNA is TGCGCCAGCGGCTTGGGAGGGTACACAGATACGCAGTATTTT. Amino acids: CASGLGGYTDTQYF.

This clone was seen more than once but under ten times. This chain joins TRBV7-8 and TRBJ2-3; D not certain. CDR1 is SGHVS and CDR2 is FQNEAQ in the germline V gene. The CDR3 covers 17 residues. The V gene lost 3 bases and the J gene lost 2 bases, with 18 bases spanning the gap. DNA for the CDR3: TGTGCCAGCAGCTTCCTTCTTGGTAGCCCGATCACAGATACGCAGTATTTT. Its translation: CASSFLLGSPITDTQYF.

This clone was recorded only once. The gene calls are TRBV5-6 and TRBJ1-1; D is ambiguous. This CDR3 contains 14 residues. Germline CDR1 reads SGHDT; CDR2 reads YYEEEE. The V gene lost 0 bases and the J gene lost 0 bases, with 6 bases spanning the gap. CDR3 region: CASSLVSVNTEAFF. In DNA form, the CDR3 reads TGTGCCAGCAGCTTGGTCTCAGTGAACACTGAAGCTTTCTTT.

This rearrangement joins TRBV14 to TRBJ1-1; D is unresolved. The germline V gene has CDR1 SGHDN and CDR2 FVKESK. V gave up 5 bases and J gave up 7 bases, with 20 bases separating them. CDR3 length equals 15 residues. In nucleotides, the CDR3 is TGTGCCAGCAGCTTCACCAATCAGGTTTTAAGTGAAGCTTTCTTT. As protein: CASSFTNQVLSEAFF.